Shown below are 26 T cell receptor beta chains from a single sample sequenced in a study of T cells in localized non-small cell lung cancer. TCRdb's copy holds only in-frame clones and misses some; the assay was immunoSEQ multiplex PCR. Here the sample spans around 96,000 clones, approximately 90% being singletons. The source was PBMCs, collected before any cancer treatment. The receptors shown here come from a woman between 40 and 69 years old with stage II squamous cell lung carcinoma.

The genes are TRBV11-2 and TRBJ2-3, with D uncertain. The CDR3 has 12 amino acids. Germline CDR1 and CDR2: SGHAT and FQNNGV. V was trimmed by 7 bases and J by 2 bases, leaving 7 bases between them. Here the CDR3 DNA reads TGTGCCAGCACCCCCTTCACAGATACGCAGTATTTT. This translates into CASTPFTDTQYF.

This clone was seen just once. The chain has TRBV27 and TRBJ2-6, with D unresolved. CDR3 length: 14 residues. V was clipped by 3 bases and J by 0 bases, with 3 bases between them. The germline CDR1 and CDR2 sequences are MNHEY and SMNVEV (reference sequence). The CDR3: CASSFSSGANVLTF. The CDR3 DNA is TGTGCCAGCAGTTTTAGCTCTGGGGCCAACGTCCTGACTTTC.

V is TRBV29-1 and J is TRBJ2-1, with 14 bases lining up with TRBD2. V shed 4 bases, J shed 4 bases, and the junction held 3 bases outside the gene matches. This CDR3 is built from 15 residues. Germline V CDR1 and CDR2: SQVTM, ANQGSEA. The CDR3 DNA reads TGCAGCGTTGGGACTAGCGGGGGGAGGTACAATGAGCAGTTCTTC. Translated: CSVGTSGGRYNEQFF.

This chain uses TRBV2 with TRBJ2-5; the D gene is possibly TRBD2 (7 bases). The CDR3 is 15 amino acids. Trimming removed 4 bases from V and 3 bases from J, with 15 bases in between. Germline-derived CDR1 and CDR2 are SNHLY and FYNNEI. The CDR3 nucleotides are TGTGCCAGCAGTGGTGCGGGGGCATTTGAAGAGACCCAGTACTTC. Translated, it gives CASSGAGAFEETQYF. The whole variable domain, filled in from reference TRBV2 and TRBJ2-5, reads EPEVTQTPSHQVTQMGQEVILRCVPISNHLYFYWYRQILGQKVEFLVSFYNNEISEKSEIFDDQFSVERPDGSNFTLKIRSTKLEDSAMYFCASSGAGAFEETQYFGPGTRLLVL.

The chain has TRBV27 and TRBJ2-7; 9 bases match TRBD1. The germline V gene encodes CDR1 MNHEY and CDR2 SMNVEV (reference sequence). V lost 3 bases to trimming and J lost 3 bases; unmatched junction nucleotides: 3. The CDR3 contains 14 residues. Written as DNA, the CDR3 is TGTGCCAGCAGTTTGACAGGGGGGAACTACGAGCAGTACTTC. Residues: CASSLTGGNYEQYF.

The CDR3 region is CASSTDYDTEAFF. As DNA, the CDR3 is TGTGCCAGCAGCACCGACTACGACACTGAAGCTTTCTTT. This chain joins TRBV11-1 and TRBJ1-1; D gene uncertain. The V and J ends lost 5 bases and 3 bases respectively, with 10 bases between them. The germline CDR1 and CDR2 sequences are SGHAT and FQDESV (reference sequence). The CDR3 totals 13 residues.

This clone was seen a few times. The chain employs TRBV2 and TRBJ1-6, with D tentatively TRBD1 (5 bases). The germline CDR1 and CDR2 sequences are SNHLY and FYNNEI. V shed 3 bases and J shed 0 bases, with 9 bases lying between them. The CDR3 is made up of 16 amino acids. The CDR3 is CASSESRVSYNSPLHF. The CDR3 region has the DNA TGTGCCAGCAGTGAGAGCAGGGTCTCCTATAATTCACCCCTCCACTTT.

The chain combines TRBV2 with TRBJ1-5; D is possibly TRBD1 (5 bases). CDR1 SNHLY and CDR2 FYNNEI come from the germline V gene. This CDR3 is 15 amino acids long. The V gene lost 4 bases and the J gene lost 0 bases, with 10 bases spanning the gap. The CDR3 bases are TGTGCCAGCAGTGGACAGAAGATTAGCAATCAGCCCCAGCATTTT. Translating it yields CASSGQKISNQPQHF.

CDR3 bases: TGTGCCAGCAGCTTTGGGGCTAGCTTCGGTGAGCAGTTCTTC. This codes for CASSFGASFGEQFF. The chain uses TRBV7-9 and TRBJ2-1; D possibly matches TRBD1 or TRBD2 (5 bases each). With 3 bases removed from V and 9 bases from J, the gap between germline ends came to 15 bases. This CDR3 is built from 14 residues. Germline CDR1 reads SEHNR; CDR2 reads FQNEAQ (reference sequence).

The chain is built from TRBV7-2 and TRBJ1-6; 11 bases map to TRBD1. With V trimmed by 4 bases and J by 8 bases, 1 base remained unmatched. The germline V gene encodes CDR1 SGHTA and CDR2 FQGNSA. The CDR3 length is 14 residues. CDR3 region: CASSSGQGDSPLHF. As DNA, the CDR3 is TGTGCCAGCAGCTCGGGACAGGGGGATTCACCCCTCCACTTT.

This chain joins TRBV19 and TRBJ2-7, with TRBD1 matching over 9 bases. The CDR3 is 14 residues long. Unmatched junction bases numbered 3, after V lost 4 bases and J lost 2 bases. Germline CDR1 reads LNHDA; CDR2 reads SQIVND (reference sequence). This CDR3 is CASSTTGGPYEQYF. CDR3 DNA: TGTGCCAGTAGTACGACAGGGGGTCCCTACGAGCAGTACTTC.

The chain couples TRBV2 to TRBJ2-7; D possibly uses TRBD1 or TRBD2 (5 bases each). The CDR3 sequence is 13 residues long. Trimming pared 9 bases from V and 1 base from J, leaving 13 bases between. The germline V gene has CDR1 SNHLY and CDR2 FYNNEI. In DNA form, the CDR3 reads TGTGCCAGTAGATGGGACGTTTCCTACGAGCAGTACTTC. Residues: CASRWDVSYEQYF.

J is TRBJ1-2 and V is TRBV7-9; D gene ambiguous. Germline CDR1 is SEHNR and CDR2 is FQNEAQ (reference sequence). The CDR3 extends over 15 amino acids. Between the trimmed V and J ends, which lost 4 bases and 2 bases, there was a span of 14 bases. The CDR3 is CASSSGSLLNYGYTF. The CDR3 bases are TGTGCCAGCAGCTCGGGCTCGCTCCTCAACTATGGCTACACCTTC.

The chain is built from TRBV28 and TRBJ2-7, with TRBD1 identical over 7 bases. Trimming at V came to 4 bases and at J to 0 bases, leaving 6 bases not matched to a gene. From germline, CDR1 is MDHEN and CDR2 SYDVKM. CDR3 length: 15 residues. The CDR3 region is CASSSGQRISYEQYF. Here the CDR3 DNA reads TGTGCCAGCAGTTCGGGACAGCGGATCTCCTACGAGCAGTACTTC.

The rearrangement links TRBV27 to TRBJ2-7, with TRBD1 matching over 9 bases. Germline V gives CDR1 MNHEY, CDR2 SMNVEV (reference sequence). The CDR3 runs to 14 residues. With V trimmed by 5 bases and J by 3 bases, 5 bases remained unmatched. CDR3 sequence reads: CASSRTDRGYEQYF. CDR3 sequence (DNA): TGTGCCAGCAGTCGGACGGACAGGGGCTACGAGCAGTACTTC.

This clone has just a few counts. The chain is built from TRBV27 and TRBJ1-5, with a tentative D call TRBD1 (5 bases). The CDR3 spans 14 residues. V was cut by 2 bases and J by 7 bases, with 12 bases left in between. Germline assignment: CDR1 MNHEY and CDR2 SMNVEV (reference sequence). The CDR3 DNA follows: TGTGCCAGCAGTTTAATGGCAGGGAACCAGCCCCAGCATTTT. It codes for CASSLMAGNQPQHF.

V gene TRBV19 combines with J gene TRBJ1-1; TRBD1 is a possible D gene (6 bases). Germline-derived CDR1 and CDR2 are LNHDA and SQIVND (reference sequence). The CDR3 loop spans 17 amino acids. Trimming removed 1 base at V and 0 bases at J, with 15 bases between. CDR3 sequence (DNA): TGTGCCAGTAGTATAGTGGGGAAGGGGGGCATGAACACTGAAGCTTTCTTT. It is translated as CASSIVGKGGMNTEAFF.

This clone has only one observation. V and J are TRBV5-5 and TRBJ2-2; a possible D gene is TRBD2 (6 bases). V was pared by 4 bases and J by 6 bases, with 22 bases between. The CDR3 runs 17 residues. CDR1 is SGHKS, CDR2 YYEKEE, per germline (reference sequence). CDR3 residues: CASSLWGRRDLAGELFF. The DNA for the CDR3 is TGTGCCAGCAGCCTCTGGGGGAGGAGGGATTTAGCCGGGGAGCTGTTTTTT. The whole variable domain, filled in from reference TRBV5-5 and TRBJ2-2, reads DAGVTQSPTHLIKTRGQQVTLRCSPISGHKSVSWYQQVLGQGPQFIFQYYEKEERGRGNFPDRFSARQFPNYSSELNVNALLLGDSALYLCASSLWGRRDLAGELFFGEGSRLTVL.

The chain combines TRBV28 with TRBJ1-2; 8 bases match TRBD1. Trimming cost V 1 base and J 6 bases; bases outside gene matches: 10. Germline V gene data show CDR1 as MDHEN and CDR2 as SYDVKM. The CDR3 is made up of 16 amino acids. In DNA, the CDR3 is TGTGCCAGCAGTTTATCCCCCAGGGGGCGAGAGGATGGCTACACCTTC. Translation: CASSLSPRGREDGYTF.

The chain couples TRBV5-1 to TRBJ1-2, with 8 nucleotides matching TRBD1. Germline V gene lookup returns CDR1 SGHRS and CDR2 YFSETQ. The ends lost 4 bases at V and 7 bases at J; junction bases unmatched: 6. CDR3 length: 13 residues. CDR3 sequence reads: CASSEGQAGGYTF. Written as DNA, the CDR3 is TGCGCCAGCAGCGAGGGACAGGCGGGTGGCTACACCTTC.

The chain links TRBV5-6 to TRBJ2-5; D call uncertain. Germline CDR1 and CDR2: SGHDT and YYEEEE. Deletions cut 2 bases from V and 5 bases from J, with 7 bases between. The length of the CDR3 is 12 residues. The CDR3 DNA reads TGTGCCAGCAGCTTCGGTGGGGAGACCCAGTACTTC. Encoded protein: CASSFGGETQYF.

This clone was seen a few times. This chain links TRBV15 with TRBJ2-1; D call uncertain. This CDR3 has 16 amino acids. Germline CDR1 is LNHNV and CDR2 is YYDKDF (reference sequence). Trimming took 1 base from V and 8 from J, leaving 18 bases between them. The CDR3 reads CATSRVPDRTPDEQFF. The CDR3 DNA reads TGTGCCACCAGCAGAGTCCCGGACCGCACTCCGGATGAGCAGTTCTTC.

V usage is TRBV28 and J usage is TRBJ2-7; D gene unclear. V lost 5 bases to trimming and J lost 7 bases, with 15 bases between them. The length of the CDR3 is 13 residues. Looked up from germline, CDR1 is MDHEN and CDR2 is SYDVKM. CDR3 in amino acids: CASSPQSLREQYF. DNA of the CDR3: TGTGCCAGCAGTCCGCAATCTCTCCGGGAGCAGTACTTC.

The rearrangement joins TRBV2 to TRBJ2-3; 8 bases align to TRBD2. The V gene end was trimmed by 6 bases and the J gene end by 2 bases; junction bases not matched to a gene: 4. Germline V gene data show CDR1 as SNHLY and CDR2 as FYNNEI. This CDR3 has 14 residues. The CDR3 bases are TGTGCCAGCAGAAGGCGGGGGGACACAGATACGCAGTATTTT. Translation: CASRRRGDTDTQYF.

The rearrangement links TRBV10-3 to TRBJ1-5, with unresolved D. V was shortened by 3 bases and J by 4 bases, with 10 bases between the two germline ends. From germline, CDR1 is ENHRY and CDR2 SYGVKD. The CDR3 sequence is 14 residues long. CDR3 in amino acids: CAISDISHNQPQHF. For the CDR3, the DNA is TGTGCCATCAGTGATATCAGCCATAATCAGCCCCAGCATTTT.

The CDR3 here is CASQIRATNTGELFF. In nucleotides, the CDR3 is TGCGCCAGCCAAATAAGGGCCACGAACACCGGGGAGCTGTTTTTT. The chain links TRBV23-1 to TRBJ2-2; D is uncertain. TRBV23-1 is an ORF for which the function is uncertain. The V and J ends lost 8 bases and 0 bases respectively, with 13 bases between them. The CDR3 runs 15 residues.